This T cell receptor beta chain came from a study of shared clonotypes between healthy human individuals. Each donor was a Caucasian adult residing in Nashville, Tennessee. Here immunoSEQ multiplex PCR was the method, and the copy in TCRdb shows in-frame clones only, minus some. Here the sample spans approximately 2.5 million clones, 80% to 95% being singletons. The receptor was derived from a man aged 18 to 30 in good health. Some clones in this sample may be carry-over from other donors' samples. What was sequenced was naive CD4+ T cells from PBMCs. Subset meaning: CD45RA+ positively selected.

CDR3: CASSLVNGYTF. For the CDR3, the DNA is TGTGCCAGCAGCTTGGTAAACGGCTACACCTTC. V gene TRBV5-6 combines with J gene TRBJ1-2; D not resolved. The CDR3 is 11 amino acids. Germline lookup yields CDR1 SGHDT and CDR2 YYEEEE. V gave up 0 bases and J gave up 8 bases, with 5 bases separating them.